This passage covers 17 T cell receptor beta chains from one sample sequenced in a study of blood T cells in healthy people across ages. A sample-barcoded 5' primer and a J-beta primer mix were used in a second PCR of roughly 6 to 11 cycles. TCRdb re-called the 5' RACE reads with MiXCR, one entry per CDR3 protein. Of 1.5 million to 2 million distinct CDR3 sequences listed, roughly 27% are singletons. Sequences were obtained from blood. These receptor sequences come from a woman in her 30s in good health.

Here the CDR3 reads CASTPNTGLKETQYF. The CDR3, as DNA: TGTGCCAGCACCCCTAATACAGGGCTCAAAGAGACCCAGTACTTC. This chain joins TRBV2 and TRBJ2-5, with a possible D match to TRBD1 (6 bases). With 7 bases removed from V and 3 bases from J, the gap between germline ends came to 18 bases. This CDR3 contains 15 residues. Looked up from germline, CDR1 is SNHLY and CDR2 is FYNNEI.

The V and J genes are TRBV20-1 and TRBJ1-1; D may be TRBD1 (5 bases). Trimming removed 6 bases at V and 4 bases at J, with 15 bases between. CDR1 is DFQATT, CDR2 SNEGSKA, per germline (reference sequence). There are 13 residues in the CDR3. CDR3 bases: TGCAGTGCCCAGGGTGGGATCTTCACTGAAGCTTTCTTT. Residues: CSAQGGIFTEAFF.

A word on this clonotype: The junction departs from germline at one end; a sequencing error may be responsible. V is TRBV4-3 and J is TRBJ2-5; maybe TRBD2 (7 bases). Germline lookup yields CDR1 LGHNA and CDR2 YSLEER. The CDR3 length is 15 residues. CDR3 region: CTSSQSVGGQVTQYF. The CDR3 coding sequence is TGCACCAGCAGCCAAAGCGTCGGGGGGCAGGTGACCCAGTACTTC.

A remark on this clonotype: A much larger clonotype is one base distant, so this may be a read error. This rearrangement joins TRBV3-1 to TRBJ2-6; D could derive from TRBD1 or TRBD2 (5 bases each). The CDR3 has 14 amino acids. CDR1 LGHDT and CDR2 YNNKEL come from the germline V gene (reference sequence). V gave up 4 bases and J gave up 2 bases, with 6 bases separating them. CDR3 DNA: TGTGCCAGCAGCCGGGACGCTGGGGCCAACGTCCTGACTTTC. Protein: CASSRDAGANVLTF.

The chain couples TRBV7-2 to TRBJ2-5; tentatively, D is TRBD2 (6 bases). Gene TRBJ2-7 matches the end of the DNA better, so the J call may be wrong. Per the germline V gene, CDR1 is SGHTA and CDR2 is FQGNSA. This CDR3 is built from 16 residues. This chain's CDR3 is CASSLGPGRGDYEQYF. In nucleotides, the CDR3 is TGTGCCAGCAGCTTAGGGCCGGGACGCGGGGACTACGAGCAGTACTTC.

V is TRBV30 and J is TRBJ1-5, with 7 bases aligning to TRBD1. This CDR3 contains 15 residues. V was pared by 0 bases and J by 4 bases, with 6 bases of the junction left unmatched. Germline V gives CDR1 GTSNPN, CDR2 SVGIG (reference sequence). The CDR3 nucleotides are TGTGCCTGGAGTGTATACAGGGGAGGGAATCAGCCCCAGCATTTT. This sequence encodes CAWSVYRGGNQPQHF.

In the case of this clonotype: At one boundary the junction diverges from the germline segment, which might be a read error. The chain uses TRBV29-1 and TRBJ2-3; 11 bases are a match to TRBD2. CDR1 and CDR2 (germline): SQVTM, ANQGSEA. The CDR3 is 15 amino acids. The CDR3 DNA reads as TGCAGCGTTGACCCTCTAGCGGGAGGCACAGATACGCGGTATTTT. Its protein is CSVDPLAGGTDTRYF.

As to this clonotype: This may arise from a read error, as a much more abundant clone is one base away. J is TRBJ2-5 and V is TRBV20-1, with D perhaps matching TRBD1 (5 bases). TRBJ2-7 matches the DNA end more closely, so the J call is doubtful. From germline, CDR1 is DFQATT and CDR2 SNEGSKA (reference sequence). The CDR3 loop spans 14 amino acids. The CDR3 DNA sequence: TGCAGTGCTAGAGATAGTTCCAGGGACTACGAGCAGTACGTC. Translated, it gives CSARDSSRDYEQYV.

This clonotype showed up just a few times. The genes are TRBV15 and TRBJ2-5; TRBD2 is a possible D gene (7 bases). Trimming took off 5 bases at V and 1 base at J, with 17 bases between the two ends. The CDR3 loop spans 16 amino acids. Germline V gene sequence: CDR1 LNHNV, CDR2 YYDKDF (reference sequence). CDR3 sequence reads: CATSPRGGGLQETQYF. CDR3 DNA: TGTGCCACCAGCCCCCGAGGGGGGGGACTCCAAGAGACCCAGTACTTC.

This chain joins TRBV6-1 and TRBJ1-6; 10 nucleotides line up with TRBD1. Germline V gene sequence: CDR1 MNHNS, CDR2 SASEGT. There are 20 residues in the CDR3. Losses at the gene ends were 6 bases for V and 0 bases for J; bases not matched to a gene: 14. This CDR3 reads CASRGTRDRGPVSYNSPLHF. In DNA form, the CDR3 reads TGTGCCAGCAGGGGCACCCGGGACAGGGGTCCGGTCTCCTATAATTCACCCCTCCACTTT.

The chain couples TRBV6-2 or TRBV6-3 to TRBJ1-5, with D perhaps TRBD1 (5 bases). The CDR3 loop spans 13 amino acids. V lost 1 base, J lost 9 bases, and 10 bases lay in between. Germline V CDR1 and CDR2: MNHEY, SVGEGT. CDR3 bases: TGTGCCAGCAGTTACTTTGGGGACCGGCCCCAGCATTTT. Protein sequence: CASSYFGDRPQHF.

CDR3 coding DNA: TGTGCCAGCAGCCCATCAGGACAGGGGAAACTGTTTTTT. It is translated as CASSPSGQGKLFF. The chain carries TRBV11-2 and TRBJ1-4; 9 positions agree with TRBD1. Germline lookup yields CDR1 SGHAT and CDR2 FQNNGV. The CDR3 consists of 13 residues. The V and J ends lost 5 bases and 11 bases, in that order; junction bases with no gene match: 6.

The chain joins TRBV7-2 to TRBJ2-1; 11 bases are a match to TRBD2. After removal of 5 bases from V and 8 bases from J, the junction contained 11 bases not matched to a gene. Germline loops: CDR1 SGHTA, CDR2 FQGNSA. CDR3 length: 16 amino acids. The CDR3 sequence: CASSPMGLAAGDEQFF. The CDR3, as DNA: TGTGCCAGCAGCCCCATGGGACTAGCGGCGGGGGATGAGCAGTTCTTC.

This clonotype occurred a few times. Being one base from a much bigger clone, this may be a read error. The chain carries TRBV3-1 and TRBJ2-1; D unclear. CDR1 and CDR2 from the germline V gene are LGHDT and YNNKEL (reference sequence). Trimming removed 8 bases from V and 9 bases from J, with 23 bases in between. CDR3 length equals 15 residues. CDR3 sequence: CASGPLTLRSGEQFF. The CDR3 DNA sequence: TGTGCCAGCGGCCCCTTGACTCTCCGGAGTGGTGAGCAGTTCTTC.

The V and J genes are TRBV27 and TRBJ1-1; D is uncertain. The CDR3 totals 15 residues. With 5 bases removed from V and 1 base from J, the gap between germline ends came to 14 bases. Germline V gene data show CDR1 as MNHEY and CDR2 as SMNVEV (reference sequence). CDR3 coding DNA: TGTGCCAGCAGTCGGAGAGTGAGTGGGAACACTGAAGCTTTCTTT. Its protein product is CASSRRVSGNTEAFF.

V usage is TRBV7-6 and J usage is TRBJ2-1, with 7 bases lining up with TRBD2. The CDR3 totals 17 residues. The trim removed 2 bases at V and 3 bases at J, leaving 10 bases unmatched. CDR1 is SGHVS and CDR2 is FNYEAQ in the germline V gene. CDR3 loop: CASSLSLSREIYNEQFF. CDR3 nucleotide sequence: TGTGCCAGCAGCTTATCATTATCGCGGGAGATCTACAATGAGCAGTTCTTC.

V is TRBV2 and J is TRBJ2-7; TRBD1 matches 9 bases. The CDR3 spans 14 residues. V shed 9 bases and J 5 bases; nucleotides not matched to a gene: 11. Germline CDR1 SNHLY, CDR2 FYNNEI. The CDR3 DNA follows: TGTGCCAGTTCCCGACAGGGGGTCTGGGACGAGCAGTACTTC. Translated: CASSRQGVWDEQYF.